Below are 2 T cell receptor beta chains sequenced from a single sample in a study of PD-L1 blockade in urothelial cancer. This sample's time point: pretreatment peripheral blood. The protocol was immunoSEQ multiplex PCR, while the TCRdb copy is restricted to in-frame clones and leaves out a portion. The sample has 40,000 to 60,000 clones; 79% are singletons. The sequenced sample was PBMCs, obtained around atezolizumab (anti-PD-L1) treatment. The source is a man between 70 and 80 years old with urothelial cancer.

The genes are TRBV5-6 and TRBJ2-4; 7 bases are shared with TRBD2. Looked up from germline, CDR1 is SGHDT and CDR2 is YYEEEE. The CDR3 spans 16 residues. J lost 3 bases, V lost 4 bases, and 10 bases had no gene match. The CDR3 loop is CASSLPGGGDKNIQYF. In nucleotides, the CDR3 is TGTGCCAGCAGCCTCCCGGGGGGAGGGGACAAAAACATTCAGTACTTC.

V gene TRBV27 combines with J gene TRBJ1-2, with 9 bases identical to TRBD1. This CDR3 contains 17 residues. Unmatched junction bases numbered 15, after V lost 6 bases and J lost 4 bases. The germline V gene encodes CDR1 MNHEY and CDR2 SMNVEV (reference sequence). The CDR3 here is CASSRPGQGGFPYGYTF. CDR3 bases: TGTGCCAGCAGCAGACCGGGACAGGGAGGATTCCCCTATGGCTACACCTTC.